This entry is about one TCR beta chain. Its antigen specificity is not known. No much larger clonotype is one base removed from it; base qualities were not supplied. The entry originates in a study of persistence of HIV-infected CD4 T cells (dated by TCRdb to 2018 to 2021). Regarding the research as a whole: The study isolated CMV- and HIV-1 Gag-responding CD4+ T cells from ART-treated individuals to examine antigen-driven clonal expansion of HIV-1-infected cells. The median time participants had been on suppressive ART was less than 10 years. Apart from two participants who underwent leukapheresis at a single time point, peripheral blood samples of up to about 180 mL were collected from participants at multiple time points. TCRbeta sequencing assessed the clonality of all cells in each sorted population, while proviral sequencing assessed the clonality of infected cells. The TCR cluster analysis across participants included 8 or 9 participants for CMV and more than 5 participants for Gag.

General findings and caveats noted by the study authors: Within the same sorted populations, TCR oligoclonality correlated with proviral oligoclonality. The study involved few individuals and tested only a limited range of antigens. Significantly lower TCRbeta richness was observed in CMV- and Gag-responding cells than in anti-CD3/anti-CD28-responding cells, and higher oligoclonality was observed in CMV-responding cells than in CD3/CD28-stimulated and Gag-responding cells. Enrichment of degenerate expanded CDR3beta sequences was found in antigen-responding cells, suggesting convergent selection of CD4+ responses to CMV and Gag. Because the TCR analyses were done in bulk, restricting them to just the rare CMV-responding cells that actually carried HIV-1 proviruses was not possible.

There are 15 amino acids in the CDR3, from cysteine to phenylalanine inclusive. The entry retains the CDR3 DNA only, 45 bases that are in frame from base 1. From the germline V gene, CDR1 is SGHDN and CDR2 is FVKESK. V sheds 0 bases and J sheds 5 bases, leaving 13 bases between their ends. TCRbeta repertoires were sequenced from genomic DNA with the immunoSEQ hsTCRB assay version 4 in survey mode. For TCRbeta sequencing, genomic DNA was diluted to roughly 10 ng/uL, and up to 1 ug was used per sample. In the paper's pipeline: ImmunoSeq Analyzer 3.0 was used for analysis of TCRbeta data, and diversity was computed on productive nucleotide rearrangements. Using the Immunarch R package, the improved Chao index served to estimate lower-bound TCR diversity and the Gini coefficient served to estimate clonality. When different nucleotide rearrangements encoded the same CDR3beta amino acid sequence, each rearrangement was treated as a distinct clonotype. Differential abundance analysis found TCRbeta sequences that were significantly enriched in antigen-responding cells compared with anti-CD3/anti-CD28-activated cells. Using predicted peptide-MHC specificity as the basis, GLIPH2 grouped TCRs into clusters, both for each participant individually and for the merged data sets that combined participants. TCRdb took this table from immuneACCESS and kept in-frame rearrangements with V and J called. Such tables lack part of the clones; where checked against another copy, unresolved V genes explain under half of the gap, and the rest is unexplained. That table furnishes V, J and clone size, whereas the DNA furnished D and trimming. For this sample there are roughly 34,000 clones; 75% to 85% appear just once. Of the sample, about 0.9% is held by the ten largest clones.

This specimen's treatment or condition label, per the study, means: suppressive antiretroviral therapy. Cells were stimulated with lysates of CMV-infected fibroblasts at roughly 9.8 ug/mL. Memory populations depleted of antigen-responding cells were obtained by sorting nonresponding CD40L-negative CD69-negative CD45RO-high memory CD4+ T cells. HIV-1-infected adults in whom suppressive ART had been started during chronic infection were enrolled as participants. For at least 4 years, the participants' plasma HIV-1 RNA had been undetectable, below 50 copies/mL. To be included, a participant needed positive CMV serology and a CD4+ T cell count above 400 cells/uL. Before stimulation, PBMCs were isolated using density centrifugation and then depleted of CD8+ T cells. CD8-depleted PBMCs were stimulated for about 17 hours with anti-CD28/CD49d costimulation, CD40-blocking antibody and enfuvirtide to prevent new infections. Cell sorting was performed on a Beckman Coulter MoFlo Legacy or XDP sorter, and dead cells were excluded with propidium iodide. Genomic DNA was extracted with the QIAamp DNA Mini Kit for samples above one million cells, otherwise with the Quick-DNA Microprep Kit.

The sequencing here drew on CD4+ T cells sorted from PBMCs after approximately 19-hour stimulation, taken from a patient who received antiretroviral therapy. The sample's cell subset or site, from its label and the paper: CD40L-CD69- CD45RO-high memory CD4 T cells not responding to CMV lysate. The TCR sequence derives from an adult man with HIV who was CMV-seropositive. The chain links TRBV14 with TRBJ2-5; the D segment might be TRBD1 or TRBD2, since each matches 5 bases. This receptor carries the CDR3 CASSQDGARGETQYF. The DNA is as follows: TGTGCCAGCAGCCAAGATGGGGCCCGAGGGGAGACCCAGTACTTC.